These 30 T cell receptor beta chains came from one sample sequenced in a study of naive and memory T cell subsets. Ligated cDNA underwent four rounds of PCR with nested alpha and beta constant region primers and SP2. TCRdb used MiXCR to reprocess the UMI-ligation and nested PCR reads, holding one entry per CDR3 protein. This sample yields 25,000 to 35,000 distinct CDR3 sequences, of which about 6.7% are seen a single time; 2.5% to 3.5% belongs to the top ten. Treatment in this sample: skin biopsy from PPD injection site in Mantoux-positive individual. The library had UMIs added by 3' ligation of an oligonucleotide to TCR cDNA. The specimen was skin, collected from a tuberculin skin test site. These receptors all come from an adult in good health.

At least ten counts were recorded for this clonotype. This chain connects TRBV7-2 to TRBJ2-7, with D maybe TRBD2 (5 bases). This CDR3 is built from 13 residues. Trimming shortened V by 2 bases and J by 2 bases, and 7 bases separated the two germline ends. Germline assignment: CDR1 SGHTA and CDR2 FQGNSA. CDR3 residues: CASSLRGAYEQYF. In nucleotides, the CDR3 is TGTGCCAGCAGCTTACGGGGAGCCTACGAGCAGTACTTC.

This clonotype occurred many times. The rearrangement uses TRBV27 and TRBJ2-5; D ambiguous. Germline CDR1 and CDR2: MNHEY and SMNVEV (reference sequence). This CDR3 region has 13 residues. V was shortened by 7 bases and J by 0 bases, with 9 bases between the two germline ends. CDR3 nucleotide sequence: TGTGCCAGCAAACCGCCAGACCAAGAGACCCAGTACTTC. It yields the protein CASKPPDQETQYF.

This clonotype was detected ten times or more. The V call is TRBV2, the J call TRBJ2-7; the D gene is possibly TRBD1 (6 bases). Between the trimmed V and J ends, which lost 0 bases and 2 bases, there was a span of 11 bases. The germline V gene has CDR1 SNHLY and CDR2 FYNNEI. This CDR3 is built from 15 residues. The CDR3 DNA is TGTGCCAGCAGTGAAGCAGTGGCAGGGGCCTACGAGCAGTACTTC. It translates to CASSEAVAGAYEQYF.

This clonotype was counted many times. The V gene is TRBV7-6, the J gene TRBJ2-2; 9 bases match TRBD1. After removal of 3 bases from V and 6 bases from J, the junction contained 5 bases not matched to a gene. Germline V gene data show CDR1 as SGHVS and CDR2 as FNYEAQ. CDR3 length: 15 residues. CDR3: CASSFTDRGAGELFF. The CDR3 nucleotides are TGTGCCAGCAGCTTCACTGACAGGGGGGCCGGGGAGCTGTTTTTT.

The chain joins TRBV27 to TRBJ1-6; TRBD1 agrees at 7 bases. The V gene end was trimmed by 3 bases and the J gene end by 8 bases; junction bases not matched to a gene: 4. The germline V gene has CDR1 MNHEY and CDR2 SMNVEV (reference sequence). The CDR3 is 14 amino acids. The CDR3 region has the DNA TGTGCCAGCAGTTTGACAGGGTTCTATTCACCCCTCCACTTT. Amino acid sequence: CASSLTGFYSPLHF.

In its sample, this clonotype was seen a few times. The chain uses TRBV25-1 and TRBJ1-1; D perhaps matches TRBD1 (6 bases). V was cut by 8 bases and J by 1 base, with 17 bases left in between. Germline-derived CDR1 and CDR2 are MGHDK and SYGVNS. The CDR3 has 15 residues. CDR3 DNA: TGTGCCAGCCGCCCTCCGGGACAATCGAACACTGAAGCTTTCTTT. It yields the protein CASRPPGQSNTEAFF.

This clonotype was observed at least ten times. CDR3 DNA: TGTGCCAGCGCAAAGAGAAACTCCTACGAGCAGTACTTC. Translating it yields CASAKRNSYEQYF. This chain joins TRBV27 and TRBJ2-7; D is unclear. With 8 bases removed from V and 0 bases from J, the gap between germline ends came to 11 bases. The CDR3 runs 13 residues. Germline values: CDR1 MNHEY, CDR2 SMNVEV (reference sequence).

This clonotype was seen ten or more times. The J gene is TRBJ1-2, the V gene TRBV29-1; possibly TRBD1 for D (5 bases). Trimming shortened V by 2 bases and J by 4 bases, and 14 bases separated the two germline ends. Germline CDR1 and CDR2: SQVTM and ANQGSEA. This CDR3 has 14 amino acids. As DNA, the CDR3 is TGCAGCGTTGAACGGGGGGGGTTTGCCTATGGCTACACCTTC. Its protein product is CSVERGGFAYGYTF.

V gene TRBV20-1 combines with J gene TRBJ2-7; D is undetermined. The CDR3 is made up of 11 amino acids. Germline V lookup: CDR1 DFQATT, CDR2 SNEGSKA (reference sequence). The V gene lost 2 bases and the J gene lost 3 bases, with 5 bases spanning the gap. The CDR3 DNA reads TGCAGTGCTAGACAGAACTACGAGCAGTACTTC. Protein sequence: CSARQNYEQYF.

This clonotype occurred many times. This rearrangement joins TRBV12-3 or TRBV12-4 to TRBJ2-1, with 10 bases matching TRBD1. The CDR3 loop spans 12 amino acids. V was clipped by 5 bases and J by 11 bases; unmatched bases: 3. DNA of the CDR3: TGTGCCAGCAGTCCGGGACAGGGGAAGCAGTTCTTC. It yields the protein CASSPGQGKQFF.

Comments on this clonotype: A much larger clonotype is one base distant, so this may be a read error. The chain couples TRBV7-8 to TRBJ2-5; unclear D gene. The CDR3 sequence is 12 residues long. V lost 5 bases, J lost 5 bases, and 9 bases lay in between. CDR1 is SGHVS and CDR2 is FQNEAQ in the germline V gene. The CDR3 DNA is TGTGCCAGCAGCCCGAGTAAGGAGACCCAGTACTTC. Encoded protein: CASSPSKETQYF.

This clonotype has a count of ten or more. This sequence joins TRBV4-2 and TRBJ2-3, with TRBD2 identical over 8 bases. With 1 base clipped from V and 2 bases from J, the junction kept 8 bases outside the gene matches. In germline, CDR1 is LGHNA, CDR2 YNFKEQ. The length of the CDR3 is 17 residues. The CDR3 coding sequence is TGTGCCAGCAGCCAAGGAAGCAGGCGGGAGGTCACAGATACGCAGTATTTT. Amino acid sequence: CASSQGSRREVTDTQYF.

The sample holds a few counts of this clonotype. The chain links TRBV5-1 to TRBJ2-2; D remains unclear. This CDR3 comprises 15 residues. Per germline, CDR1 SGHRS and CDR2 YFSETQ. V was pared by 2 bases and J by 1 base, with 9 bases between. The CDR3 region has the DNA TGCGCCAGCAGCTTTACGACTTTGAACACCGGGGAGCTGTTTTTT. Residues: CASSFTTLNTGELFF.

This clonotype was picked up many times. This chain uses TRBV9 with TRBJ2-7, with TRBD1 matching over 7 bases. The CDR3 contains 15 residues. CDR1 and CDR2 from the germline V gene are SGDLS and YYNGEE. J gave up 2 bases and V 1 base, and 6 bases lay outside the gene matches. The CDR3 loop is CASSVTQGQPYEQYF. The CDR3 DNA sequence: TGTGCCAGCAGCGTAACCCAGGGACAGCCCTACGAGCAGTACTTC.

Comments on this clonotype: Just one base apart from a much larger clone, this may be a read error. DNA for the CDR3: TGTGGCAGCACACCATCGGCGATTCGTACCGGGGAGCTGTTTTTT. It is translated as CGSTPSAIRTGELFF. The V call is TRBV6-2 or TRBV6-3, the J call TRBJ2-2, with unresolved D. Germline V gene sequence: CDR1 MNHEY, CDR2 SVGEGT. CDR3 length: 15 amino acids.

This clonotype was picked up many times. The chain combines TRBV20-1 with TRBJ2-5; 8 positions match TRBD2. J gave up 1 base and V 3 bases, and 7 bases lay outside the gene matches. Germline CDR1 DFQATT, CDR2 SNEGSKA (reference sequence). The CDR3 runs to 15 residues. CDR3 amino acids: CSASGQRGSQETQYF. The DNA of the CDR3 is TGCAGTGCTAGTGGCCAGCGGGGGTCCCAAGAGACCCAGTACTTC.

This clonotype was counted ten times or more. The chain combines TRBV6-1 with TRBJ1-1; 8 nucleotides align to TRBD1. Per germline, CDR1 MNHNS and CDR2 SASEGT. The CDR3 length is 15 residues. V shed 4 bases, J shed 1 base, and the junction held 5 bases outside the gene matches. The CDR3 here is CASSGQGTGNTEAFF. CDR3 in DNA: TGTGCCAGCAGTGGGCAAGGGACAGGGAACACTGAAGCTTTCTTT.

This clonotype was detected a few times. The chain is built from TRBV27 and TRBJ2-7, with a weak D call TRBD2 (5 bases). Germline V CDR1 and CDR2: MNHEY, SMNVEV (reference sequence). CDR3 length: 12 residues. The V and J ends lost 6 bases and 5 bases respectively, with 11 bases between them. The CDR3 here is CASRNRGNEQYF. The CDR3 DNA follows: TGTGCCAGCAGGAATAGAGGGAACGAGCAGTACTTC.

This clonotype was recorded a few times. The rearrangement joins TRBV7-3 to TRBJ1-4, with D perhaps matching TRBD1 (5 bases). CDR3 length: 16 residues. CDR1 and CDR2 from the germline V gene are SGHTA and FQGTGA. V was trimmed by 3 bases and J by 2 bases, leaving 13 bases between them. This chain's CDR3 is CASSLVVSGTNEKLFF. The CDR3 region has the DNA TGTGCCAGCAGCTTGGTTGTCTCAGGGACTAATGAAAAACTGTTTTTT.

At least ten counts were recorded for this clonotype. This chain uses TRBV18 with TRBJ2-1, with D possibly matching TRBD2 (6 bases). Germline CDR1 reads KGHSH; CDR2 reads LQKENI. The CDR3 runs to 14 residues. Between the trimmed V and J ends, which lost 4 bases and 6 bases, there was a span of 13 bases. CDR3 protein: CASSLLRLGNEQFF. The CDR3 DNA follows: TGTGCCAGCTCACTACTGAGACTAGGCAATGAGCAGTTCTTC.

This clonotype was seen a handful of times. The chain uses TRBV4-2 and TRBJ2-3, with TRBD2 identical over 12 bases. The ends lost 1 base at V and 1 base at J; junction bases unmatched: 6. The CDR3 is 18 residues long. CDR1 is LGHNA and CDR2 is YNFKEQ in the germline V gene. Here the CDR3 reads CASSQALAGGPRTDTQYF. The CDR3 nucleotides are TGTGCCAGCAGCCAAGCCCTAGCGGGGGGGCCTCGCACAGATACGCAGTATTTT.

The chain employs TRBV7-2 and TRBJ1-6; no firm D call. The V gene lost 6 bases and the J gene lost 7 bases, with 19 bases spanning the gap. Germline V gene data show CDR1 as SGHTA and CDR2 as FQGNSA. The CDR3 length is 16 residues. The CDR3, as DNA: TGTGCCAGCAGTCTCTCTATTGGGGTCAGAAATTCACCCCTCCACTTT. Translation: CASSLSIGVRNSPLHF.

The chain recombines TRBV19 with TRBJ1-2; D uncertain. The CDR3 is made up of 14 amino acids. Germline CDR1 is LNHDA and CDR2 is SQIVND (reference sequence). With 7 bases removed from V and 4 bases from J, the gap between germline ends came to 16 bases. CDR3 in DNA: TGTGCCAGTACCGCAGGCGGGGTGCTCTATGGCTACACCTTC. Its translation: CASTAGGVLYGYTF.

There are a few counts of this clonotype. The junction departs from the called germline gene at one end, perhaps through a read error. This rearrangement joins TRBV3-1 to TRBJ1-2, with a possible D match to TRBD1 (5 bases). The length of the CDR3 is 16 residues. From germline, CDR1 is LGHDT and CDR2 YNNKEL (reference sequence). The CDR3 nucleotides are TGTGCCAGCAGCTCCGACTGGACAAGCCCGCTCTATGGCGACACCTTC. Amino acids: CASSSDWTSPLYGDTF.

This clonotype was detected a few times. This chain connects TRBV12-3 or TRBV12-4 to TRBJ1-1; D possibly corresponds to TRBD1 (5 bases). The CDR3 covers 13 residues. Trimming cost V 7 bases and J 5 bases, with 14 bases left between them. This chain's CDR3 is CASIVQGLTEAFF. The CDR3, as DNA: TGTGCCAGCATCGTCCAGGGTTTGACTGAAGCTTTCTTT.

This clonotype was counted many times. The V gene is TRBV7-2, the J gene TRBJ2-3; possible D gene TRBD2, 6 bases. The CDR3 has 15 amino acids. Germline V lookup: CDR1 SGHTA, CDR2 FQGNSA. The germline V and J ends were trimmed by 5 bases and 0 bases, with 12 bases remaining between them. The CDR3 reads CASSHGLRSTDTQYF. CDR3 sequence (DNA): TGTGCCAGCAGCCATGGACTACGTAGCACAGATACGCAGTATTTT.

Points on this clonotype: Germline is not matched at one junction end, which may reflect a read error. The chain joins TRBV6-2 or TRBV6-3 to TRBJ2-4; no definite D call. This CDR3 spans 12 amino acids. In germline, CDR1 is MNHEY, CDR2 SVGEGT. The CDR3 coding sequence is TGTGCCAGCAGTTACCCCAGCCCGAAACCGACCTTC. Its protein is CASSYPSPKPTF.

This clonotype occurred many times. The chain carries TRBV9 and TRBJ2-7, with D perhaps matching TRBD1 or TRBD2 (5 bases each). Germline CDR1 and CDR2: SGDLS and YYNGEE. The CDR3 length is 14 residues. V was pared by 0 bases and J by 6 bases, with 13 bases between. CDR3: CASSVGSSGPEQYF. The CDR3 DNA reads TGTGCCAGCAGCGTAGGGTCGTCGGGACCCGAGCAGTACTTC.

The V gene is TRBV4-2, the J gene TRBJ2-5; 7 bases match TRBD2. Losses at the gene ends were 1 base for V and 0 bases for J; bases not matched to a gene: 5. The V gene's germline CDR1 is LGHNA and CDR2 YNFKEQ. The CDR3 covers 16 residues. This CDR3 reads CASSQVGLADQETQYF. CDR3 nucleotide sequence: TGTGCCAGCAGCCAAGTCGGTCTAGCGGACCAAGAGACCCAGTACTTC.

This clonotype has ten or more counts. This chain links TRBV6-5 with TRBJ2-5, with 9 bases matching TRBD2. CDR3 length: 15 residues. Germline lookup yields CDR1 MNHEY and CDR2 SVGAGI. V dropped 2 bases and J dropped 6; count of bases not matched to a gene: 7. This CDR3 reads CASSYDAGGGKTQYF. The CDR3 DNA reads TGTGCCAGCAGTTACGACGCGGGAGGGGGAAAGACCCAGTACTTC.